Shown below are 28 T cell receptor beta chains from a single sample sequenced in a study of human T cells and chemical hapten exposure. One entry per CDR3 protein results from TCRdb running MiXCR on the RACE reads. The sample lists roughly 30,000 distinct CDR3 sequences, 8% to 10% seen once, with 6.6% in the top ten. Time point noted: patch test 2, 6 weeks after DPC sensitization. Documented treatment: therapeutic diphenylcyclopropenone sensitization with weekly scalp DPC. The sample in question was whole blood, obtained in connection with sensitization to the hapten diphenylcyclopropenone (DPC). These receptor sequences come from a young man with alopecia areata. Some clones in this sample may be carry-over from other donors' samples.

The chain uses TRBV10-3 and TRBJ2-5; 9 positions agree with TRBD1. Germline V gene data show CDR1 as ENHRY and CDR2 as SYGVKD. The CDR3 contains 15 residues. After removal of 6 bases from V and 0 bases from J, the junction contained 5 bases not matched to a gene. CDR3 DNA: TGTGCCATCAGGGAGGGACAGGGACACCAAGAGACCCAGTACTTC. It encodes CAIREGQGHQETQYF.

At least ten counts were recorded for this clonotype. The CDR3: CASSGGGFANYGYTF. In nucleotides, the CDR3 is TGTGCCAGCAGTGGAGGGGGGTTCGCAAACTATGGCTACACCTTC. This chain links TRBV6-1 with TRBJ1-2; TRBD1 is a possible D gene (6 bases). The CDR3 sequence is 15 residues long. The ends were cut back, 4 bases at V and 2 bases at J, with 14 bases in the middle. Germline V gene lookup returns CDR1 MNHNS and CDR2 SASEGT.

This clonotype was detected many times. The V call is TRBV7-9, the J call TRBJ2-7; TRBD1 matches at 8 bases. Trimming at V came to 1 base and at J to 0 bases, leaving 8 bases not matched to a gene. The CDR3 extends over 17 amino acids. CDR1 and CDR2 from the germline V gene are SEHNR and FQNEAQ (reference sequence). CDR3 sequence reads: CASSLEVTGGFSYEQYF. The CDR3 nucleotides are TGTGCCAGCAGCTTAGAGGTCACAGGGGGTTTCTCCTACGAGCAGTACTTC. The complete variable domain, with remaining parts taken from reference TRBV7-9 and TRBJ2-7, reads DTGVSQNPRHKITKRGQNVTFRCDPISEHNRLYWYRQTLGQGPEFLTYFQNEAQLEKSRLLSDRFSAERPKGSFSTLEIQRTEQGDSAMYLCASSLEVTGGFSYEQYFGPGTRLTVT.

This clonotype was counted ten times or more. V gene TRBV10-2 combines with J gene TRBJ1-2; D gene uncertain. The CDR3 sequence is 14 residues long. The V gene lost 4 bases and the J gene lost 2 bases, with 11 bases spanning the gap. Germline-derived CDR1 and CDR2 are WSHSY and SAAADI. The CDR3 here is CASSGLDRNYGYTF. CDR3 sequence (DNA): TGCGCCAGCAGTGGACTAGACCGAAACTATGGCTACACCTTC.

This clonotype was counted many times. This chain joins TRBV4-1 and TRBJ2-3; D unresolved. The ends were cut back, 1 base at V and 0 bases at J, with 5 bases in the middle. The CDR3 sequence is 14 residues long. Germline values: CDR1 MGHRA, CDR2 YSYEKL. DNA for the CDR3: TGCGCCAGCAGCCAAGCTGCAAGCACAGATACGCAGTATTTT. Its protein product is CASSQAASTDTQYF.

The V and J genes are TRBV4-3 and TRBJ2-1; 10 bases align to TRBD1. Trimming took 4 bases from V and 7 from J; bases not matched to a gene: 4. Germline values: CDR1 LGHNA, CDR2 YSLEER. The CDR3 has 14 residues. CDR3 bases: TGCGCCAGCAGCCCTGGACAGGGGGGAAATGAGCAGTTCTTC. Its translation is CASSPGQGGNEQFF.

This clonotype was counted ten times or more. The chain employs TRBV12-3 or TRBV12-4 and TRBJ2-3, with TRBD2 as a possible D gene (7 bases). This CDR3 has 15 residues. V lost 2 bases and J 2 bases, leaving 11 bases between the germline ends. This CDR3 is CASSLLRGPTDTQYF. The CDR3 bases are TGTGCCAGCAGTTTATTGCGGGGGCCCACAGATACGCAGTATTTT.

The chain combines TRBV25-1 with TRBJ1-1, with 7 bases lining up with TRBD1. Per germline, CDR1 MGHDK and CDR2 SYGVNS. After removal of 5 bases from V and 4 bases from J, the junction contained 13 bases not matched to a gene. This CDR3 comprises 16 residues. This chain's CDR3 is CASSRTPAGGSTEAFF. CDR3 bases: TGTGCCAGCAGTCGAACCCCTGCAGGGGGGAGCACTGAAGCTTTCTTT.

This clonotype was counted many times. The chain links TRBV27 to TRBJ1-5, with no clear D. Germline V lookup: CDR1 MNHEY, CDR2 SMNVEV (reference sequence). This CDR3 has 13 amino acids. V gave up 5 bases and J gave up 4 bases, with 9 bases separating them. The chain's CDR3 is CASSLSLNQPQHF. The CDR3, as DNA: TGTGCCAGCAGTCTTTCCCTTAATCAGCCCCAGCATTTT.

In DNA, the CDR3 is TGCGCCAGCAGTGAGTTTTTACGCACAGATACGCAGTATTTT. Protein product: CASSEFLRTDTQYF. The rearrangement links TRBV10-2 to TRBJ2-3; D is uncertain. The CDR3 has 14 residues. Germline loops: CDR1 WSHSY, CDR2 SAAADI. Trimming left V 1 base short and J 1 base short, with 6 bases between.

This clonotype was observed a handful of times. The chain uses TRBV3-2 and TRBJ2-7; TRBD1, the table's D call, lacks a check against the DNA. TRBV3-2 is flagged as a pseudogene. The CDR3 contains 15 residues. The CDR3 nucleotides read TGTGCCAGCAGCCGCGCCCCGACTGGGGGCTACGAGCAGTACTTC. It is translated as CASSRAPTGGYEQYF.

There are many counts of this clonotype. This rearrangement joins TRBV19 to TRBJ2-2; D not resolved. V shed 8 bases and J shed 6 bases, with 7 bases lying between them. CDR1 is LNHDA, CDR2 SQIVND, per germline (reference sequence). The CDR3 sequence is 11 residues long. In DNA form, the CDR3 reads TGTGCCAGTGGTCAAGCCGGGGAGCTGTTTTTT. Residues: CASGQAGELFF.

The table lists this clonotype with many counts. The CDR3 region has the DNA TGTGCCAGCAGCGCACGTCACGGGACATTGAACTCGAATGAGCAGTTCTTC. Translation: CASSARHGTLNSNEQFF. The chain has TRBV7-2 and TRBJ2-1; TRBD1 might be the D (6 bases). Trimming cost V 5 bases and J 7 bases, with 24 bases left between them. Per germline, CDR1 SGHTA and CDR2 FQGNSA. The CDR3 has 17 amino acids.

The V gene is TRBV19, the J gene TRBJ2-3; the match to TRBD2 covers 7 bases. V trimming: 3 bases; J trimming: 5 bases; junction bases outside the gene matches: 11. There are 16 residues in the CDR3. CDR1 and CDR2 (germline): LNHDA, SQIVND (reference sequence). CDR3 coding DNA: TGTGCCAGTAGTATCGGGACTACGACTCGGGGAGATACGCAGTATTTT. Its protein is CASSIGTTTRGDTQYF.

This clonotype has at least ten counts. This chain links TRBV20-1 with TRBJ2-2; D may be TRBD1 (6 bases). Germline V CDR1 and CDR2: DFQATT, SNEGSKA (reference sequence). There are 14 residues in the CDR3. Trimming pared 3 bases from V and 1 base from J, leaving 9 bases between. The DNA for the CDR3 is TGCAGTGCTAGGTCGACAGGGAACACCGGGGAGCTGTTTTTT. Amino acids: CSARSTGNTGELFF.

The rearrangement uses TRBV3-1 and TRBJ1-1, with unresolved D. CDR3 size: 13 residues. The V end was cut by 1 base, the J end by 3 bases, with 6 bases between. The germline V gene encodes CDR1 LGHDT and CDR2 YNNKEL (reference sequence). The CDR3: CASSQVVHTEAFF. DNA for the CDR3: TGTGCCAGCAGCCAAGTGGTCCACACTGAAGCTTTCTTT.

This clonotype has a handful of counts. The CDR3 nucleotides read TGTGCCAGCTCACCAACTCAGGGTTCCCGTGGTAGCAATCAGCCCCAGCATTTT. As protein: CASSPTQGSRGSNQPQHF. This sequence joins TRBV18 and TRBJ1-5; possibly TRBD1 for D (5 bases). V lost 2 bases to trimming and J lost 0 bases, with 17 bases between them. This CDR3 is built from 18 residues. Germline loops: CDR1 KGHSH, CDR2 LQKENI. The whole variable domain, filled in from reference TRBV18 and TRBJ1-5, reads NAGVMQNPRHLVRRRGQEARLRCSPMKGHSHVYWYRQLPEEGLKFMVYLQKENIIDESGMPKERFSAEFPKEGPSILRIQQVVRGDSAAYFCASSPTQGSRGSNQPQHFGDGTRLSIL.

In its sample, this clonotype was seen a few times. The J gene is TRBJ1-1, the V gene TRBV6-2 or TRBV6-3; the D gene is possibly TRBD1 (6 bases). This CDR3 contains 11 residues. Deletions cut 6 bases from V and 11 bases from J, with 13 bases between. Germline loops: CDR1 MNHEY, CDR2 SVGEGT. Here the CDR3 reads CASREGTPAFF. The CDR3 DNA is TGTGCCAGCAGGGAAGGGACACCGGCTTTCTTT.

The rearrangement uses TRBV10-3 and TRBJ1-1; 9 nucleotides align to TRBD1. V lost 6 bases, J lost 1 base, and 3 bases stayed unmatched. CDR3 length equals 14 residues. Germline V gene data show CDR1 as ENHRY and CDR2 as SYGVKD. CDR3 DNA: TGTGCCATCAGGGGGACAGGGAAGAACACTGAAGCTTTCTTT. This gives the protein CAIRGTGKNTEAFF.

This clonotype was observed at least ten times. Compared with germline, one end of the junction differs, possibly owing to a read error. The chain is built from TRBV7-7 and TRBJ2-2, with D uncertain. The CDR3 spans 13 residues. From germline, CDR1 is SSHAT and CDR2 FNYEAQ (reference sequence). The CDR3 sequence: CASSAKNTGELFF. The CDR3, as DNA: TGTGCTAGCAGTGCGAAGAACACCGGGGAGCTGTTTTTT. The full variable domain, its missing parts supplied by reference TRBV7-7 and TRBJ2-2, is GAGVSQSPRYKVTKRGQDVTLRCDPISSHATLYWYQQALGQGPEFLTYFNYEAQPDKSGLPSDRFSAERPEGSISTLTIQRTEQRDSAMYRCASSAKNTGELFFGEGSRLTVL.

The sample holds a few counts of this clonotype. The genes are TRBV3-1 and TRBJ2-3, with D possibly TRBD2 on 6 matching bases. This CDR3 spans 16 amino acids. V was trimmed by 1 base and J by 0 bases, leaving 11 bases between them. Germline-derived CDR1 and CDR2 are LGHDT and YNNKEL (reference sequence). CDR3 in DNA: TGTGCCAGCAGCCAAGCATTAGCGGCTAGCACAGATACGCAGTATTTT. Translating gives CASSQALAASTDTQYF.

This clonotype was observed a handful of times. This chain joins TRBV20-1 and TRBJ2-7; the match to TRBD2 covers 10 bases. The ends lost 2 bases at V and 6 bases at J; junction bases unmatched: 4. The germline CDR1 and CDR2 sequences are DFQATT and SNEGSKA (reference sequence). The CDR3 contains 13 residues. DNA of the CDR3: TGCAGTGCTAGAACTGGACTAGCGGTCGAGCAGTACTTC. Translated, it gives CSARTGLAVEQYF.

J is TRBJ2-7 and V is TRBV10-3; 7 nucleotides agree with TRBD1. The ends lost 6 bases at V and 1 base at J; junction bases unmatched: 0. Germline loops: CDR1 ENHRY, CDR2 SYGVKD. This CDR3 has 12 amino acids. The DNA for the CDR3 is TGTGCCATCAGGGGACAGTCCTACGAGCAGTACTTC. It specifies CAIRGQSYEQYF.

This clonotype was detected ten times or more. This chain uses TRBV6-1 with TRBJ2-3; D ambiguous. CDR1 and CDR2 (germline): MNHNS, SASEGT. This CDR3 is built from 11 residues. The V and J ends lost 3 bases and 6 bases respectively, with 4 bases between them. The CDR3 sequence: CASSEGDTQYF. The CDR3 region has the DNA TGTGCCAGCAGTGAGGGGGATACGCAGTATTTT.

J is TRBJ2-3 and V is TRBV27; possibly TRBD2 for D (5 bases). The CDR3 is 12 residues long. V gave up 6 bases and J gave up 2 bases, with 6 bases separating them. Germline V gene lookup returns CDR1 MNHEY and CDR2 SMNVEV (reference sequence). The CDR3 here is CASSRDTDTQYF. The CDR3 DNA is TGTGCCAGCAGCCGGGACACAGATACGCAGTATTTT.

This clonotype was seen only a few times. The CDR3 nucleotides read TGTGCCAGCCGCTCATGGGATACGCAGTATTTT. It specifies CASRSWDTQYF. The rearrangement uses TRBV6-5 and TRBJ2-3; D ambiguous. With 8 bases removed from V and 6 bases from J, the gap between germline ends came to 9 bases. CDR1 is MNHEY, CDR2 SVGAGI, per germline. The CDR3 has 11 residues.

The table lists this clonotype with a few counts. The CDR3 region is CASSLGAGGIYNEQFF. The CDR3 DNA sequence: TGTGCCAGCAGCCTAGGGGCGGGAGGAATCTACAATGAGCAGTTCTTC. The chain couples TRBV6-6 to TRBJ2-1, with TRBD2 identical over 8 bases. The CDR3 length is 16 residues. V was clipped by 6 bases and J by 3 bases; unmatched bases: 10. Germline CDR1 reads MNHNY; CDR2 reads SVGAGI (reference sequence).

The table lists this clonotype with many counts. The chain carries TRBV7-2 and TRBJ2-7, with D perhaps matching TRBD1 or TRBD2 (5 bases each). V was pared by 0 bases and J by 5 bases, with 11 bases between. CDR1 is SGHTA and CDR2 is FQGNSA in the germline V gene. The CDR3 has 14 residues. The chain's CDR3 is CASSLAGTSNEQYF. The CDR3, as DNA: TGTGCCAGCAGCTTAGCGGGGACCAGCAACGAGCAGTACTTC.